This T cell receptor beta chain derives from a study of T cells in Graves' hyperthyroidism and ophthalmopathy (dated by TCRdb to the late 2010s). Regarding the complete study: Peripheral blood samples were taken at initial diagnosis, before any treatment was given. To identify TCR V-J signatures that set the groups apart, the researchers used a discovery cohort of 100 patients, made up of approximately 43 with Graves' ophthalmopathy and 55 to 65 with stable Graves' hyperthyroidism. Whether ophthalmopathy could be predicted prospectively was tested in an independent validation cohort made up of about 18 hyperthyroidism patients plus 17 patients who later progressed to ophthalmopathy. For training and testing, the 80 to 100 patients in the discovery cohort were randomly divided in a 7:3 ratio. In addition, the study compared T-cell repertoires in thyroid tissue and in blood from roughly six Graves' hyperthyroidism patients. Following sampling, methimazole starting at 30 mg daily was given to hyperthyroidism patients, and high-dose intravenous methylprednisolone was given to ophthalmopathy patients. TCR Vbeta CDR3 sequencing of 140 or so peripheral blood samples (about 45 ophthalmopathy, 75 hyperthyroidism and some 17 progressor patients) is reported in the paper. Overall study results and their limits: In validation, progression to ophthalmopathy was predicted by the model with 70.59% sensitivity and nearly 75% specificity, a median of 6.5 months before onset. In cross-validation, a model built on a 13 V-J signature told ophthalmopathy apart from stable hyperthyroidism with over 85% sensitivity and 81% to 82% specificity, and in testing the same model reached 80%/75%. No statistical method was used to fix the sample size in advance, and group allocation was not hidden from the investigators. Most expanded thyroid clonotypes (frequency above 0.001) were also found in blood, which suggests that blood repertoires may mirror thyroid immune responses.

Stable Graves' hyperthyroidism was defined as the absence of progression to ophthalmopathy over 18 months of follow-up. Hyperthyroidism patients were newly diagnosed, with disease duration under 2 months, and aged 18 to 65 years. The study excluded patients with uncontrolled infections, other autoimmune diseases, pregnancy or lactation. Diagnoses relied on clinical symptoms, serum thyroxine and TRAb, thyroid ultrasound and orbital computed tomography. PBMCs were separated from around 9.1 ml of fresh peripheral blood using Ficoll-Paque density gradient centrifugation. Total RNA was extracted with Trizol reagent, and quality was checked on an Agilent 2100 Bioanalyzer. Regarding this clonotype: Its antigen is not yet known. The junction differs from germline at one of its ends, possibly a read error.

The TCR beta CDR3 regions were amplified from RNA transcripts. A first-round RT-PCR of the TCR CDR3 used the HTBI primer set with the Qiagen OneStep RT-PCR kit. The libraries were constructed in a second round of multiplex PCR and then size-selected and purified. Sequencing of the libraries was done on an Illumina HiSeq2000 using paired-end 100 bp reads. The study's processing was this. SOAPnuke was used to process the raw data, removing reads that contained adapters or uncalled bases, had a mean Phred below 15, or lacked an exact match to the constant primer or identifier. High-quality paired reads were merged using COPE v1.2.5, and each unique nucleotide sequence was defined as a clonotype. MiTCR v1.1 was used to align clonotypes to the IMGT TRBV, TRBD and TRBJ reference segments. The analysis included only V-J combinations with a frequency above 0.0001, which together covered 99% to 99.2% of the repertoires. A TCS score was defined as the ratio between F50 (clonal expansion) and ExV (chaos), using BLOSUM62-based TCRdist between CDR3 peptides within each V-J. Welch's t-statistics and random forest reduced several hundred V-J features to 10 to 15, which were used in a naive Bayes classifier (R e1071). The similarity between thyroid and blood repertoires was quantified using the Morisita-Horn index. TCRdb's own reprocessing of the public reads used fastp at Q25 and MiXCR and kept productive beta chains. Identical CDR3 proteins give one entry, which carries the most common genes and DNA. These V and J calls rely on TCRdb rather than the paper's analysis. Recorded for this sample are around 760,000 distinct CDR3 sequences; 30% to 40% of them occurred a single time. Around 32% of the sample is held by the ten biggest clonotypes.

The germline V gene (reference sequence) provides CDR1 LNHDA and CDR2 SQIVND. The CDR3 contains 15 residues, cysteine and phenylalanine counted. This entry keeps only the CDR3 DNA: 45 bases, framed from base 1. This clonotype was sampled from a woman aged 40-49 years with Graves' hyperthyroidism. The chain joins TRBV19 to TRBJ1-5, with TRBD1 matching 8 junction bases. Sample: blood. The CDR3 amino acid sequence is: CASNPGTGDNQPRHF. Read as DNA, the sequence is TGTGCCAGTAACCCAGGGACAGGTGATAATCAGCCCCGGCATTTT.